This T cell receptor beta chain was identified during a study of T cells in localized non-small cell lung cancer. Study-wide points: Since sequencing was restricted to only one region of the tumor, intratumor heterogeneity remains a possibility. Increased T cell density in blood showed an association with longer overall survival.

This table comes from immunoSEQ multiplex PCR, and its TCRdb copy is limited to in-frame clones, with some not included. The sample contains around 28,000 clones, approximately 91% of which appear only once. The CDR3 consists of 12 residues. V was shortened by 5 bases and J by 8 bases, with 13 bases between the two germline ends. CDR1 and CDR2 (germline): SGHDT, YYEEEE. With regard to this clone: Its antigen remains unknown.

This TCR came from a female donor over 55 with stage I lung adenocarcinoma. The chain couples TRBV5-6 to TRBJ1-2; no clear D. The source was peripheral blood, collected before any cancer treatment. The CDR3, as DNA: TGTGCCAGCAGACACCCTTCTAGCGGCTACACCTTC. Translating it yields CASRHPSSGYTF.